Listed here are 13 T cell receptor beta chains from one sample, sequenced in a study of CD8 T cells in Susac syndrome. Roughly 0.45 to 1 ug RNA was reverse transcribed with random hexamers. TCRdb re-called the immunoSEQ multiplex PCR reads with MiXCR, one entry per CDR3 protein. Of some 150,000 distinct CDR3 sequences listed, around 95% are singletons. Sequenced material: CD4+ T cells from PBMCs. Every receptor here comes from a human donor with Susac syndrome.

This sequence joins TRBV20-1 and TRBJ2-3, with TRBD2 matching over 10 bases. The CDR3 consists of 13 residues. Trimming cost V 6 bases and J 6 bases; bases outside gene matches: 6. In germline, CDR1 is DFQATT, CDR2 SNEGSKA (reference sequence). CDR3 loop: CSAIAGGADTQYF. The CDR3, as DNA: TGCAGTGCCATAGCGGGAGGTGCGGATACGCAGTATTTT.

This chain connects TRBV29-1 to TRBJ2-7, with TRBD1 matching 8 bases. The CDR3 sequence is 14 residues long. V was pared by 3 bases and J by 1 base, with 5 bases of the junction left unmatched. In germline, CDR1 is SQVTM, CDR2 ANQGSEA. The CDR3: CSVDSGTGSYEQYF. The CDR3 nucleotides are TGCAGCGTTGATTCCGGGACAGGATCCTACGAGCAGTACTTC.

The chain combines TRBV4-1 with TRBJ2-5; D may correspond to TRBD1 or TRBD2 (5 bases each). This CDR3 is 15 amino acids long. V was shortened by 0 bases and J by 2 bases, with 10 bases between the two germline ends. Germline V gene sequence: CDR1 MGHRA, CDR2 YSYEKL. Here the CDR3 reads CASSQEWGIQETQYF. The CDR3, as DNA: TGCGCCAGCAGCCAAGAATGGGGGATACAAGAGACCCAGTACTTC.

The chain links TRBV12-3 or TRBV12-4 to TRBJ2-1; 10 nucleotides align to TRBD2. This CDR3 is built from 11 residues. The J segment lost 16 bases and the V segment lost 6 bases, leaving 6 bases of the junction unmatched. The CDR3 coding sequence is TGTGCCAGCAGGGCTAGCGGGAGCGGTTTCTTC. Its protein is CASRASGSGFF.

The rearrangement links TRBV3-1 to TRBJ2-7; TRBD2 aligns across 7 bases. V trimming: 4 bases; J trimming: 2 bases; junction bases outside the gene matches: 5. This CDR3 has 14 residues. Per the germline V gene, CDR1 is LGHDT and CDR2 is YNNKEL (reference sequence). CDR3 sequence: CASSLLGGTYEQYF. In DNA form, the CDR3 reads TGTGCCAGCAGCCTGCTGGGGGGGACCTACGAGCAGTACTTC.

CDR3 sequence reads: CSAPRTGRQNIQYF. Here the CDR3 DNA reads TGCAGTGCCCCCCGCACAGGGCGCCAAAACATTCAGTACTTC. The chain joins TRBV20-1 to TRBJ2-4; D may be TRBD1 (6 bases). Germline CDR1 DFQATT, CDR2 SNEGSKA (reference sequence). Trimming left V 6 bases short and J 5 bases short, with 17 bases between. The CDR3 spans 14 residues.

Only one count was recorded for this clonotype. V gene TRBV29-1 combines with J gene TRBJ1-1, with D possibly matching TRBD1 (6 bases). The germline V gene encodes CDR1 SQVTM and CDR2 ANQGSEA. CDR3 length: 14 residues. The V end was cut by 4 bases, the J end by 0 bases, with 12 bases between. In nucleotides, the CDR3 is TGCAGCGTTGGGGGGCAGATCATGAACACTGAAGCTTTCTTT. Its protein product is CSVGGQIMNTEAFF.

V gene TRBV20-1 combines with J gene TRBJ2-5; D call uncertain. CDR3 size: 11 residues. The germline gives CDR1 DFQATT, CDR2 SNEGSKA (reference sequence). The V gene lost 0 bases and the J gene lost 5 bases, with 4 bases spanning the gap. CDR3 in DNA: TGCAGTGCTAGAGACGGGGAGACCCAGTACTTC. Protein: CSARDGETQYF.

The chain is built from TRBV19 and TRBJ1-2; D possibly corresponds to TRBD1 (5 bases). The CDR3 is 15 amino acids. Trimming stripped 4 bases from V and 8 bases from J, with 20 bases between. CDR1 is LNHDA, CDR2 SQIVND, per germline (reference sequence). The CDR3: CASSKGQGGARGYTF. The CDR3 DNA sequence: TGTGCCAGTAGTAAAGGACAAGGAGGGGCGAGAGGCTACACCTTC.

The rearrangement links TRBV3-1 to TRBJ2-5; D is undetermined. CDR3 length equals 12 residues. The germline gives CDR1 LGHDT, CDR2 YNNKEL (reference sequence). Trimming pared 1 base from V and 5 bases from J, leaving 5 bases between. CDR3 sequence reads: CASSQVSETQYF. The CDR3 nucleotides are TGTGCCAGCAGCCAAGTCTCCGAGACCCAGTACTTC.

CDR3: CSTLRLAGDYEQYF. In nucleotides, the CDR3 is TGCAGTACCTTGAGACTAGCGGGAGACTACGAGCAGTACTTC. The V and J genes are TRBV20-1 and TRBJ2-7; 12 bases match TRBD2. With 8 bases clipped from V and 3 bases from J, the junction kept 8 bases outside the gene matches. Germline V CDR1 and CDR2: DFQATT, SNEGSKA (reference sequence). The CDR3 is made up of 14 amino acids.

The chain employs TRBV7-9 and TRBJ1-6, with a tentative D call TRBD1 (5 bases). Germline CDR1 SEHNR, CDR2 FQNEAQ (reference sequence). The V and J ends lost 3 bases and 10 bases respectively, with 13 bases between them. The CDR3 is 14 amino acids. The CDR3 reads CASSFDSESSPLHF. The CDR3, as DNA: TGTGCCAGCAGCTTCGACAGTGAAAGCTCACCCCTCCACTTT.

The chain links TRBV7-2 to TRBJ2-1; TRBD2 might be the D (6 bases). Germline assignment: CDR1 SGHTA and CDR2 FQGNSA. V shed 0 bases and J shed 7 bases, with 13 bases lying between them. This CDR3 has 15 amino acids. The CDR3 sequence is CASSLAGPGVNEQFF. CDR3 nucleotides: TGTGCCAGCAGCTTAGCCGGACCGGGGGTAAATGAGCAGTTCTTC.